The entry below describes one T cell receptor (beta chain). This sample was taken from a study of cytomegalovirus exposure and HLA in healthy donors. Study-wide context: As released early, the data held 70 million to 95 million unique TCRs from HLA-typed donors.

The germline V gene encodes CDR1 SQVTM and CDR2 ANQGSEA. This CDR3 has 13 amino acids. Deletions cut 7 bases from V and 6 bases from J, with 18 bases between. The primer mix had 60 Vbeta and 13 Jbeta primers. The assay was immunoSEQ multiplex PCR, and TCRdb's table has in-frame clones only and misses some. The sample yields some 210,000 clones, around 81% seen once. Donors likely had unrecorded immune exposures despite being nominally healthy when sampled. This TCR was recovered from a woman in her 50s in good health and CMV-seropositive. The chain couples TRBV29-1 to TRBJ1-1, with D possibly matching TRBD1 (6 bases). Sequenced material: PBMCs. CDR3 loop: CSAGTGIRSEAFF. The CDR3 DNA reads TGCAGCGCCGGCACAGGGATTCGATCTGAAGCTTTCTTT.